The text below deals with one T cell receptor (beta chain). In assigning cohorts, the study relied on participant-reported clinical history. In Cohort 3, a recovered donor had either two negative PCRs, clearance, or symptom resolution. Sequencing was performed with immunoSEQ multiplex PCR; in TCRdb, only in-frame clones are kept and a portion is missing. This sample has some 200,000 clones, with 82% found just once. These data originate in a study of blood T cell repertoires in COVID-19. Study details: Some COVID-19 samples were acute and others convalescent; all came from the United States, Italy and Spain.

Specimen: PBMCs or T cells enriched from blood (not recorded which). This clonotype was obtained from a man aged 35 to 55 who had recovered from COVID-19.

The DNA for the CDR3 is TGTGCCACCAGTGATCCCAGCGGGAGTGGCTACAATGAGCAGTTCTTC. It yields the protein CATSDPSGSGYNEQFF. The V gene is TRBV24-1, the J gene TRBJ2-1, with 8 bases that match TRBD2. This CDR3 is 16 amino acids long. Trimming at V came to 3 bases and at J to 3 bases, leaving 6 bases not matched to a gene. CDR1 KGHDR and CDR2 SFDVKD come from the germline V gene.